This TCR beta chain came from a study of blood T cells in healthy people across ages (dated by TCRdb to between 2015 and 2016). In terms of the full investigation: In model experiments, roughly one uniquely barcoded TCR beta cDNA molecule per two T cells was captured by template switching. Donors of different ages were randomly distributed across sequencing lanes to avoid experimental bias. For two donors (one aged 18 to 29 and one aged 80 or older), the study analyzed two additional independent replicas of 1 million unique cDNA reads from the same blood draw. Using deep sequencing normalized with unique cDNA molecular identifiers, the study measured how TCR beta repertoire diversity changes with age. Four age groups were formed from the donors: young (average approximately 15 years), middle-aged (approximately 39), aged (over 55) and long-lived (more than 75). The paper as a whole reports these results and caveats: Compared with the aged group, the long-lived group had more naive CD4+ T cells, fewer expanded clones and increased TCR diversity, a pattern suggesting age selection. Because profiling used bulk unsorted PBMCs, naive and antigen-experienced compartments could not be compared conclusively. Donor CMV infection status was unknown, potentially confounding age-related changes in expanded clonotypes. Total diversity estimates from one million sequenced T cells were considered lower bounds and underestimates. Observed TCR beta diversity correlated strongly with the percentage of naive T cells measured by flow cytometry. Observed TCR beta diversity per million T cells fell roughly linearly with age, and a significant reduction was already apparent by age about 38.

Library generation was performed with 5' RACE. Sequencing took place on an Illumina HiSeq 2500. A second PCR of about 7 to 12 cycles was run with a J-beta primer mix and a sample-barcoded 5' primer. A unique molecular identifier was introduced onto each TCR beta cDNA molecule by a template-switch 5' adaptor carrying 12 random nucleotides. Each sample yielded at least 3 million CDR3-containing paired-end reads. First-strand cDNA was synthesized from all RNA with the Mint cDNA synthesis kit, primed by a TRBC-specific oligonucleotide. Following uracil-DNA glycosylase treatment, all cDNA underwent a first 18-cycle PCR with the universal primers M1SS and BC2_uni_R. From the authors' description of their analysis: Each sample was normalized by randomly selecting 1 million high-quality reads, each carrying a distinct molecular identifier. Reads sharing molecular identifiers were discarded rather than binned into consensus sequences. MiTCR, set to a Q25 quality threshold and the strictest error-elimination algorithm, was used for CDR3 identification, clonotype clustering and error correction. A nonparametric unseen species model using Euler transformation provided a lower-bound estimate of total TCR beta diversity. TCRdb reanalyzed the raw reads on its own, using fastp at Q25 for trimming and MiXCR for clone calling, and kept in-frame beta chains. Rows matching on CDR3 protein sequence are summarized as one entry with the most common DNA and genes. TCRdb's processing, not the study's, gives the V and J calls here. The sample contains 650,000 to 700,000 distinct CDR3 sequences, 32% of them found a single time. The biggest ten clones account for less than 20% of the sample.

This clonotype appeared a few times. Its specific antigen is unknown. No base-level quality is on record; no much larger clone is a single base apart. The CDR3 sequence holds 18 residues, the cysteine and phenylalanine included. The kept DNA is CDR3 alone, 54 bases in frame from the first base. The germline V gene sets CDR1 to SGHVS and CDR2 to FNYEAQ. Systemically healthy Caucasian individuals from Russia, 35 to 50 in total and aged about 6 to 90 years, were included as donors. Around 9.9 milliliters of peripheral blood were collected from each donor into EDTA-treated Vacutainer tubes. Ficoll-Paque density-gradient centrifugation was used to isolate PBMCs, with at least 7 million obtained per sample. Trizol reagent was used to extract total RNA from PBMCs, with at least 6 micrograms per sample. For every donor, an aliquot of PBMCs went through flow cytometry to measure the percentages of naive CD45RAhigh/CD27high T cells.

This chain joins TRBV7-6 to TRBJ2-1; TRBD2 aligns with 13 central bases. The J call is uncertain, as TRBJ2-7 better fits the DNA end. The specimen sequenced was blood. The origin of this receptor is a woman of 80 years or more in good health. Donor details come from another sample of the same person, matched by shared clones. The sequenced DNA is TGTGCCAGCAGCTTAGGACTAGCGGGGGGCCTCTCCTACAATGAGCAGTACTTC. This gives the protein CASSLGLAGGLSYNEQYF.